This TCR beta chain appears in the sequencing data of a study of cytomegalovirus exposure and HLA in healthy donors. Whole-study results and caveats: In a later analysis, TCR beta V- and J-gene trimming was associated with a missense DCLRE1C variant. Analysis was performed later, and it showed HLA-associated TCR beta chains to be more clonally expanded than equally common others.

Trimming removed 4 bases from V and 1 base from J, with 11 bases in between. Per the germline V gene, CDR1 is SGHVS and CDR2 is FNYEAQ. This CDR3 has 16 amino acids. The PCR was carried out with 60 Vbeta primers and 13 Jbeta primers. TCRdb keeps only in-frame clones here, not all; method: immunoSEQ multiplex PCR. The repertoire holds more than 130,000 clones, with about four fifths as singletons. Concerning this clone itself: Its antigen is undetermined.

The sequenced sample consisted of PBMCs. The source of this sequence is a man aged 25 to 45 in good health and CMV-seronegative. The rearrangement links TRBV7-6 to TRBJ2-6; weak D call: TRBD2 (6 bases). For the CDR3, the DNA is TGTGCCAGCAGCTGGGGACTGGCTTCTGGGGCCAACGTCCTGACTTTC. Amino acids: CASSWGLASGANVLTF. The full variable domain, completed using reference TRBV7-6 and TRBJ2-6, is GAGVSQSPRYKVTKRGQDVALRCDPISGHVSLYWYRQALGQGPEFLTYFNYEAQQDKSGLPNDRFSAERPEGSISTLTIQRTEQRDSAMYRCASSWGLASGANVLTFGAGSRLTVL.